This T cell receptor (beta chain) comes out of a study of metastatic and nonmetastatic thyroid tumors. The wider study: Repertoires from blood and tumor or nodule tissue of malignant and benign thyroid patients were compared.

TCRdb reassembled clones from the PCR reads with MiXCR. There are fewer than 30,000 clones in the sample; roughly 17% occur only once, and about 4.5% lies in the top ten. This clone showed up just a few times. Among the patients, none had received any treatment before thyroid surgery. The CDR3 runs to 11 residues. Germline values: CDR1 MDHEN, CDR2 SYDVKM. Deletions cut 6 bases from V and 12 bases from J, with 15 bases between. This clonotype was obtained from a female donor with papillary thyroid cancer or a benign thyroid nodule (not recorded which). Some clones in this sample may be carry-over from other donors' samples. The chain links TRBV28 to TRBJ2-7, with D perhaps TRBD2 (5 bases). The sequenced sample was blood. In DNA form, the CDR3 reads TGTGCCAGCAGGTCTCAGTTTGAGGGGTACTTC. It encodes CASRSQFEGYF.